This passage covers 10 T cell receptor beta chains from one sample sequenced in a study of T cell repertoires in cytomegalovirus infection. One entry per CDR3 protein results from TCRdb running MiXCR on the reads. Of around 710,000 distinct CDR3 sequences in the sample, approximately 32% were seen once. These TCRs' antigens remain unknown. Sequenced material: cultured CD8+ T cells from PBMCs, taken from culture after CMV antigen stimulation. These receptors all come from a human donor in good health (CMV status not recorded). Some clones in this sample may be carry-over from other donors' samples.

This clonotype was observed a handful of times. The V gene is TRBV5-4, the J gene TRBJ1-2; D perhaps matches TRBD1 (6 bases). V dropped 2 bases and J dropped 4 bases, with 12 bases sitting between them. The length of the CDR3 is 14 residues. Germline V gene data show CDR1 as SGHNT and CDR2 as YYREEE (reference sequence). CDR3 DNA: TGTGCCAGCAGCTTCGGGGGCGCGGCCTATGGCTACACCTTC. Amino acids: CASSFGGAAYGYTF.

This clonotype was picked up many times. V is TRBV5-1 and J is TRBJ2-5; 10 bases map to TRBD2. This CDR3 spans 16 amino acids. V gave up 4 bases and J gave up 5 bases; unmatched junction bases: 11. The V gene's germline CDR1 is SGHRS and CDR2 YFSETQ. CDR3 sequence (DNA): TGCGCCAGCAGCCGGACTAGCGGAAACCCGGGGGAGACCCAGTACTTC. Its protein product is CASSRTSGNPGETQYF.

This clonotype was seen only a few times. The chain has TRBV28 and TRBJ1-5, with D uncertain. Germline values: CDR1 MDHEN, CDR2 SYDVKM. The CDR3 is 16 amino acids. The V and J ends lost 2 bases and 3 bases respectively, with 14 bases between them. CDR3 amino acids: CASSLARSRNNQPQHF. The CDR3, as DNA: TGTGCCAGCAGTTTAGCGCGTTCCCGTAACAATCAGCCCCAGCATTTT.

This clonotype has at least ten counts. The chain employs TRBV7-6 and TRBJ2-1, with D maybe TRBD2 (6 bases). V dropped 4 bases and J dropped 8 bases, with 18 bases sitting between them. Germline CDR1 SGHVS, CDR2 FNYEAQ. The CDR3 is 15 amino acids. The CDR3, as DNA: TGTGCCAGCAGCTCCCAGGGAGGTGTGGCAGATGAGCAGTTCTTC. It codes for CASSSQGGVADEQFF.

Details on this clonotype: This may be a read error, as it is one base from a much larger clone. This chain connects TRBV7-2 to TRBJ2-3; TRBD1 might be the D (6 bases). The CDR3 is 16 residues long. CDR1 is SGHTA and CDR2 is FQGNSA in the germline V gene. V was shortened by 4 bases and J by 3 bases, with 17 bases between the two germline ends. The CDR3 DNA is TGTGCCAGCAGCTCATCAGGGGTATGGGAAACAGATACGCAGTATTTT. Translation: CASSSSGVWETDTQYF.

This clonotype has at least ten counts. The J gene is TRBJ2-2, the V gene TRBV7-8; D gene ambiguous. V was shortened by 6 bases and J by 1 base, with 15 bases between the two germline ends. CDR1 is SGHVS, CDR2 FQNEAQ, per germline. The CDR3 is 16 amino acids. The CDR3 coding sequence is TGTGCCAGCAGGCCTCGCGTAGCAGAGAACACCGGGGAGCTGTTTTTT. It translates to CASRPRVAENTGELFF.

V is TRBV12-3 or TRBV12-4 and J is TRBJ1-2; a weak D match, TRBD1 (6 bases). V lost 1 base, J lost 6 bases, and 9 bases lay in between. The CDR3 covers 13 residues. This CDR3 is CASSLGTAHGYTF. CDR3 DNA: TGTGCCAGCAGTTTAGGGACAGCCCATGGCTACACCTTC.

The V and J genes are TRBV19 and TRBJ1-1, with D perhaps TRBD1 (6 bases). The CDR3 is made up of 15 amino acids. CDR1 is LNHDA, CDR2 SQIVND, per germline (reference sequence). V was cut by 3 bases and J by 1 base, with 12 bases left in between. CDR3 sequence: CASSISGATNTEAFF. For the CDR3, the DNA is TGTGCCAGTAGTATCTCAGGGGCTACGAACACTGAAGCTTTCTTT.

The chain carries TRBV29-1 and TRBJ1-1; TRBD1 might be the D (5 bases). From germline, CDR1 is SQVTM and CDR2 ANQGSEA. Trimming removed 7 bases from V and 1 base from J, with 13 bases in between. CDR3 length equals 13 residues. The CDR3 DNA is TGCAGCGGTCGGGGGGGACGGAACACTGAAGCTTTCTTT. It is translated as CSGRGGRNTEAFF.

This clonotype was observed many times. The rearrangement links TRBV7-8 to TRBJ2-7; 16 nucleotides agree with TRBD2. CDR1 and CDR2 from the germline V gene are SGHVS and FQNEAQ. The length of the CDR3 is 19 residues. J gave up 2 bases and V 5 bases, and 12 bases lay outside the gene matches. The CDR3, as DNA: TGTGCCAGCAGCCCATTTTCCGGGACTAGCGGGGGGGCCACCTACGAGCAGTACTTC. As protein: CASSPFSGTSGGATYEQYF.